The 16 T cell receptor beta chains given below trace back to one sample, sequenced in a study of T-cell memory formation after mild COVID-19. TCRdb itself ran the 5' RACE reads through MiXCR, one entry per CDR3 protein. The repertoire holds fewer than 350,000 distinct CDR3 sequences, with more than 13% as singletons. Sequences were obtained from PBMCs or a T cell subset sorted from them (not recorded which). All receptors come from a man in his late teens or twenties who had mild COVID-19 (a few samples of this study predate the infection). Cell type and time point are not known.

The rearrangement links TRBV15 to TRBJ2-4, with D uncertain. Germline V CDR1 and CDR2: LNHNV, YYDKDF (reference sequence). CDR3 length: 13 amino acids. Trimming took off 1 base at V and 9 bases at J, with 10 bases between the two ends. CDR3: CATSRVGWSIQYF. For the CDR3, the DNA is TGTGCCACCAGCAGAGTGGGGTGGAGCATTCAGTACTTC.

This clonotype was seen a few times. The chain uses TRBV7-9 and TRBJ2-5, with 10 bases fitting TRBD2. Trimming removed 6 bases from V and 5 bases from J; junction bases left unmatched: 9. This CDR3 comprises 15 residues. Germline CDR1 SEHNR, CDR2 FQNEAQ (reference sequence). The CDR3 here is CASSRTSGVGETQYF. DNA for the CDR3: TGTGCCAGCAGTCGCACTAGCGGGGTTGGGGAGACCCAGTACTTC.

In its sample, this clonotype was seen a few times. This CDR3 reads CASMQDAEAFF. CDR3 nucleotide sequence: TGTGCCAGCATGCAAGACGCTGAAGCTTTCTTT. The V and J genes are TRBV6-6 and TRBJ1-1; D not certain. The CDR3 consists of 11 residues. CDR1 and CDR2 from the germline V gene are MNHNY and SVGAGI (reference sequence). With 7 bases removed from V and 6 bases from J, the gap between germline ends came to 9 bases.

This clonotype was found a few times. The chain couples TRBV2 to TRBJ2-2, with D tentatively TRBD2 (5 bases). V lost 3 bases and J lost 0, with 8 bases in between. Germline-derived CDR1 and CDR2 are SNHLY and FYNNEI. The CDR3 is 15 residues long. CDR3 protein: CASSDTGTNTGELFF. CDR3 DNA sequence: TGTGCCAGCAGTGATACGGGGACGAACACCGGGGAGCTGTTTTTT.

This clonotype was seen many times. The chain has TRBV28 and TRBJ2-2; no reliable D call. This CDR3 has 12 amino acids. V dropped 6 bases and J dropped 3 bases, with 5 bases sitting between them. Germline V gene lookup returns CDR1 MDHEN and CDR2 SYDVKM. The chain's CDR3 is CASRKDTGELFF. CDR3 DNA sequence: TGTGCCAGCAGGAAGGACACCGGGGAGCTGTTTTTT. The full variable domain, its missing parts supplied by reference TRBV28 and TRBJ2-2, is DVKVTQSSRYLVKRTGEKVFLECVQDMDHENMFWYRQDPGLGLRLIYFSYDVKMKEKGDIPEGYSVSREKKERFSLILESASTNQTSMYLCASRKDTGELFFGEGSRLTVL.

Many counts were recorded for this clonotype. The chain joins TRBV7-3 to TRBJ2-1; no definite D call. This CDR3 is 14 amino acids long. With 1 base removed from V and 7 bases from J, the gap between germline ends came to 11 bases. The germline CDR1 and CDR2 sequences are SGHTA and FQGTGA. CDR3 in DNA: TGTGCCAGCAGCTTAAATACGGGTAGGAATGAGCAGTTCTTC. This sequence encodes CASSLNTGRNEQFF.

There are a few counts of this clonotype. The chain uses TRBV4-3 and TRBJ2-3; D is ambiguous. The germline gives CDR1 LGHNA, CDR2 YSLEER. There are 15 residues in the CDR3. Trimming left V 4 bases short and J 4 bases short, with 15 bases between. CDR3 sequence: CASSPEIDGPDTQYF. The CDR3 DNA sequence: TGCGCCAGCAGCCCAGAGATAGATGGACCAGATACGCAGTATTTT.

This clonotype was seen just once. This chain uses TRBV6-5 with TRBJ2-3; the match to TRBD2 covers 8 bases. Unmatched junction bases numbered 8, after V lost 4 bases and J lost 2 bases. The CDR3 is 16 residues long. The germline V gene has CDR1 MNHEY and CDR2 SVGAGI. CDR3 residues: CASSSPVAGYTDTQYF. CDR3 sequence (DNA): TGTGCCAGCAGTTCCCCAGTAGCGGGGTACACAGATACGCAGTATTTT.

This chain uses TRBV5-4 with TRBJ1-1; TRBD1 might be the D (5 bases). The CDR3 contains 17 residues. Germline-derived CDR1 and CDR2 are SGHNT and YYREEE (reference sequence). Trimming removed 4 bases from V and 0 bases from J, with 19 bases in between. The CDR3 loop is CASSPDPDSLMNTEAFF. The CDR3 DNA is TGTGCCAGCAGCCCCGATCCAGACAGTCTGATGAACACTGAAGCTTTCTTT.

This clonotype was recorded at least ten times. The genes are TRBV12-3 or TRBV12-4 and TRBJ2-5, with unresolved D. The CDR3 has 15 amino acids. Trimming cost V 7 bases and J 0 bases, with 15 bases left between them. In DNA, the CDR3 is TGTGCCAGCACCGTCCGCTACGGAGACCAAGAGACCCAGTACTTC. Encoded protein: CASTVRYGDQETQYF.

This chain links TRBV7-2 with TRBJ2-7; D might be TRBD1 (7 bases). This CDR3 has 14 amino acids. With 5 bases removed from V and 10 bases from J, the gap between germline ends came to 21 bases. The germline gives CDR1 SGHTA, CDR2 FQGNSA. The CDR3 loop is CASSAAGQDYFQYV. The CDR3 DNA follows: TGTGCCAGCAGCGCAGCCGGACAGGACTATTTCCAGTACGTC.

This clonotype showed up just a few times. V and J are TRBV5-4 and TRBJ1-1; 7 bases agree with TRBD1. This CDR3 comprises 16 residues. The germline gives CDR1 SGHNT, CDR2 YYREEE (reference sequence). J was trimmed by 1 base and V by 0 bases; bases with no gene match: 6. In DNA, the CDR3 is TGTGCCAGCAGCTTGGGGGACAGAGCTGAGAACACTGAAGCTTTCTTT. Encoded protein: CASSLGDRAENTEAFF.

The chain couples TRBV7-2 to TRBJ1-2, with 10 bases aligning to TRBD1. Trimming cost V 5 bases and J 5 bases; bases outside gene matches: 8. Germline-derived CDR1 and CDR2 are SGHTA and FQGNSA. This CDR3 is built from 15 residues. The CDR3: CASSHRDRGLYGYTF. CDR3 nucleotide sequence: TGTGCCAGCAGCCACCGGGACAGGGGCCTTTATGGCTACACCTTC.

This chain connects TRBV27 to TRBJ2-1; 11 bases line up with TRBD2. The V gene end was trimmed by 6 bases and the J gene end by 6 bases; junction bases not matched to a gene: 4. The CDR3 contains 14 residues. Germline-derived CDR1 and CDR2 are MNHEY and SMNVEV (reference sequence). Here the CDR3 reads CASRILAGGNEQFF. The CDR3 bases are TGTGCCAGCAGAATTCTAGCGGGGGGCAATGAGCAGTTCTTC.

V usage is TRBV12-3 or TRBV12-4 and J usage is TRBJ1-1; TRBD1 might be the D (6 bases). The CDR3 is 14 residues long. Deletions cut 7 bases from V and 8 bases from J, with 20 bases between. CDR3 residues: CASTLHGGGEEAFF. CDR3 sequence (DNA): TGTGCCAGCACCCTCCACGGTGGGGGCGAGGAAGCTTTCTTT.

The chain employs TRBV7-9 and TRBJ2-7, with D perhaps matching TRBD2 (5 bases). The CDR3 consists of 15 residues. Germline assignment: CDR1 SEHNR and CDR2 FQNEAQ (reference sequence). V dropped 0 bases and J dropped 0 bases, with 9 bases sitting between them. CDR3 sequence: CASSLAAEPSYEQYF. The CDR3 DNA sequence: TGTGCCAGCAGCTTAGCAGCGGAGCCCTCCTACGAGCAGTACTTC.